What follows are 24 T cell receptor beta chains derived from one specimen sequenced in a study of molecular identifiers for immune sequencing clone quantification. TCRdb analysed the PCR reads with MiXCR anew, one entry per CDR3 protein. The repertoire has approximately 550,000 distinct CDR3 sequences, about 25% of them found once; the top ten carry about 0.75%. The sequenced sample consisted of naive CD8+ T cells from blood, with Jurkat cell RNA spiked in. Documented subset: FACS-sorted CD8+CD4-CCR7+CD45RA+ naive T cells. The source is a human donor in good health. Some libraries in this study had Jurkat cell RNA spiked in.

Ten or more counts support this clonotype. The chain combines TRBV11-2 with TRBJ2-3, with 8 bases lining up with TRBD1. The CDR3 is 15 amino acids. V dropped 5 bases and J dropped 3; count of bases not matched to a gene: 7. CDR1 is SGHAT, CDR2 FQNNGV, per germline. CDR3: CASSPRTGLTDTQYF. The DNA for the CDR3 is TGTGCCAGCAGCCCCCGGACAGGGTTGACAGATACGCAGTATTTT.

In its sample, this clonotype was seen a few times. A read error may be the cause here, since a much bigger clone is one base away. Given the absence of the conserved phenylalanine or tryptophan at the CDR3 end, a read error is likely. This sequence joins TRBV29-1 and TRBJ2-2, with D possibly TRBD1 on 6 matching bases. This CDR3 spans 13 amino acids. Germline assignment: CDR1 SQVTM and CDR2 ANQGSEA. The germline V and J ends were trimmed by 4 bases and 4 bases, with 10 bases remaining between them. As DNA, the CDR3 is TGCAGCGTTGTTTTCAGGGGCACCGGGGAGCTGTTTCTT. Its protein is CSVVFRGTGELFL.

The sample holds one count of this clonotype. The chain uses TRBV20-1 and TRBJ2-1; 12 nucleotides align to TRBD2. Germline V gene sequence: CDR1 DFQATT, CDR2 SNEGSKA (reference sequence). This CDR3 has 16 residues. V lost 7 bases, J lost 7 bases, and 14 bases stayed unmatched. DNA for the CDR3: TGCAGTGTCACCTCGACTAGCGGGAGATCTGGGAATGAGCAGTTCTTC. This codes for CSVTSTSGRSGNEQFF.

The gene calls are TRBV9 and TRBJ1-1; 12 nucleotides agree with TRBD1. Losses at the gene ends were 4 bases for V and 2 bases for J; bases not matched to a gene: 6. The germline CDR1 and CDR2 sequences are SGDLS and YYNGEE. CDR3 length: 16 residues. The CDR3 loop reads CASSLGTGGGNTEAFF. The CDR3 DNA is TGTGCCAGCAGCTTAGGGACAGGGGGCGGAAACACTGAAGCTTTCTTT.

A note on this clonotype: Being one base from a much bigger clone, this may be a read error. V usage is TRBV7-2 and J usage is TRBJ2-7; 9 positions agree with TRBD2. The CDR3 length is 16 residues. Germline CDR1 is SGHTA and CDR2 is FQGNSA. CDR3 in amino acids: CACSLHAGGSSYEQYF. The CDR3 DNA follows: TGTGCCTGCAGCTTACATGCGGGGGGGAGCTCCTACGAGCAGTACTTC.

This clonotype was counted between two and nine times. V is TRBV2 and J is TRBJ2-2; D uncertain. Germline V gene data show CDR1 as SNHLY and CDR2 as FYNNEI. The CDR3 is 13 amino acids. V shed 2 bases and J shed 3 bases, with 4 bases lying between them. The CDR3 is CASSELYTGELFF. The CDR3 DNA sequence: TGTGCCAGCAGTGAACTGTACACCGGGGAGCTGTTTTTT.

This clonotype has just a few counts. The CDR3 DNA reads as TGTGCCAGCAGTTTACCGGGGGCGGATTCACCCCTCCACTTT. It is translated as CASSLPGADSPLHF. The chain uses TRBV27 and TRBJ1-6, with D possibly TRBD1 on 6 matching bases. This CDR3 contains 14 residues. V lost 2 bases, J lost 8 bases, and 10 bases lay in between. Germline V CDR1 and CDR2: MNHEY, SMNVEV (reference sequence).

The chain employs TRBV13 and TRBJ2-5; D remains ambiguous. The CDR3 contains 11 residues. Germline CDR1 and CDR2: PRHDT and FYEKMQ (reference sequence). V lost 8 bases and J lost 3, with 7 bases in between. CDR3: CASEEKETQYF. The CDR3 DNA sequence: TGTGCCAGCGAGGAGAAAGAGACCCAGTACTTC.

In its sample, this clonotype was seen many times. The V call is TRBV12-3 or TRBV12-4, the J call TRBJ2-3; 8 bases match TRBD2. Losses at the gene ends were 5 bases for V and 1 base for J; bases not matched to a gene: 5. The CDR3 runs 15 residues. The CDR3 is CASSPLSGGTDTQYF. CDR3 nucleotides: TGTGCCAGCAGTCCTCTTAGCGGGGGCACAGATACGCAGTATTTT.

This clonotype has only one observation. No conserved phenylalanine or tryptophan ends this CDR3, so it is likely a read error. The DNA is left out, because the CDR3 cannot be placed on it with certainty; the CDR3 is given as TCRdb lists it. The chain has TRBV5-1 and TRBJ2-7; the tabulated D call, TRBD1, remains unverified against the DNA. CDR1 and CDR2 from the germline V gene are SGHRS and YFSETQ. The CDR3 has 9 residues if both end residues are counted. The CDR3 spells CASSPGSYS.

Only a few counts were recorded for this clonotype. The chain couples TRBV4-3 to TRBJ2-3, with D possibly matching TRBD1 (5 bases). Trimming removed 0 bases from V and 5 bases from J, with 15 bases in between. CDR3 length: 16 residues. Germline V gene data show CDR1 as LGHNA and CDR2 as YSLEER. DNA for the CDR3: TGCGCCAGCAGCCAAGAGTTCCAGGGTAGGGAAGATACGCAGTATTTT. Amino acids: CASSQEFQGREDTQYF.

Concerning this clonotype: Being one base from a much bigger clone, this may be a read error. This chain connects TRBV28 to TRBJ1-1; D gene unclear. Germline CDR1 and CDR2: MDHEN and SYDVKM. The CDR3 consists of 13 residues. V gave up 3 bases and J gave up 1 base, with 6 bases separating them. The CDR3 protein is CASSFQKNTEAFF. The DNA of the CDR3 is TGTGCCAGCAGTTTTCAGAAGAACACTGAAGCTTTCTTT.

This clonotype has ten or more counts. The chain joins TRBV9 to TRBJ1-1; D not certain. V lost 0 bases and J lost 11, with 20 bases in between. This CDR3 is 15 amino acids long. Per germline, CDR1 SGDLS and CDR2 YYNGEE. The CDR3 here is CASSVGATATLGAFF. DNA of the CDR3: TGTGCCAGCAGCGTAGGGGCCACAGCCACCCTTGGCGCTTTCTTT.

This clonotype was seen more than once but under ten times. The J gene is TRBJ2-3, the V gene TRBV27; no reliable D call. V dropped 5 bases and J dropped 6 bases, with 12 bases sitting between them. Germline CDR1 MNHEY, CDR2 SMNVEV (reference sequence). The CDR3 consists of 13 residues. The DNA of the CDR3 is TGTGCCAGCAGTATAATCCCCCGGGATACGCAGTATTTT. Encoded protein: CASSIIPRDTQYF.

CDR3 in amino acids: CASSPLGGPGTQYF. The CDR3 region has the DNA TGTGCCAGCAGCCCTTTGGGAGGCCCCGGTACGCAGTATTTT. This rearrangement joins TRBV9 to TRBJ2-3, with a weak D call TRBD2 (6 bases). The germline V and J ends were trimmed by 4 bases and 8 bases, with 17 bases remaining between them. Germline loops: CDR1 SGDLS, CDR2 YYNGEE. The CDR3 extends over 14 amino acids.

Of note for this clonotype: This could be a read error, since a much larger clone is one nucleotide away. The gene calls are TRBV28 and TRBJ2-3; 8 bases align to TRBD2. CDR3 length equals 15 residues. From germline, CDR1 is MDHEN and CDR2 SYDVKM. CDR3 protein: CAGSFRGGGTDTQYF. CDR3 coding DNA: TGTGCCGGCAGTTTTCGGGGGGGAGGCACAGATACGCAGTATTTT. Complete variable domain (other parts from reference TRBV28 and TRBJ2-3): DVKVTQSSRYLVKRTGEKVFLECVQDMDHENMFWYRQDPGLGLRLIYFSYDVKMKEKGDIPEGYSVSREKKERFSLILESASTNQTSMYLCAGSFRGGGTDTQYFGPGTRLTVL.

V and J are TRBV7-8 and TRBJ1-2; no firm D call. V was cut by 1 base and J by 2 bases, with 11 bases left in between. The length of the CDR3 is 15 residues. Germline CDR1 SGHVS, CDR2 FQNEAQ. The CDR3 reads CASSLGRSNNYGYTF. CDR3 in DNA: TGTGCCAGCAGCTTAGGACGGTCCAACAACTATGGCTACACCTTC.

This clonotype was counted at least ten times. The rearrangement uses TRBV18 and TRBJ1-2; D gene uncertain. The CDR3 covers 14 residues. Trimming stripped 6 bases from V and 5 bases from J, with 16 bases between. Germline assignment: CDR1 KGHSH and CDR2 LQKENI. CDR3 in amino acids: CASSTDILFYGYTF. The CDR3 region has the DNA TGTGCCAGCTCTACCGACATCCTCTTTTATGGCTACACCTTC.

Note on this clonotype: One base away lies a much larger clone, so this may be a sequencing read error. The CDR3, as DNA: TGCAGTGCTAAAGATGTGCTAGCGGGAGGGCCCGTGGATACGCAGTATTTT. Its translation: CSAKDVLAGGPVDTQYF. J is TRBJ2-3 and V is TRBV20-1; 12 positions agree with TRBD2. Germline V gene data show CDR1 as DFQATT and CDR2 as SNEGSKA (reference sequence). CDR3 size: 17 residues. J was trimmed by 6 bases and V by 4 bases; bases with no gene match: 14.

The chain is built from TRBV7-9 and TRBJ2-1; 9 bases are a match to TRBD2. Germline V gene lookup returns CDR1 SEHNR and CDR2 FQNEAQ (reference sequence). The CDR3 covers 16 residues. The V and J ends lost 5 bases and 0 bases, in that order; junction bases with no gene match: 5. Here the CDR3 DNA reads TGTGCCAGCAGCCTACTAGCGGGTAACTCCTACAATGAGCAGTTCTTC. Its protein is CASSLLAGNSYNEQFF.

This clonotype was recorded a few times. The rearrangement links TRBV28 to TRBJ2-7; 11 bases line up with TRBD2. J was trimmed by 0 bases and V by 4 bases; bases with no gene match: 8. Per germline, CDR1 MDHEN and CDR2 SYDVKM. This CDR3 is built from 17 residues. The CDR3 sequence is CASSSPGTSGISYEQYF. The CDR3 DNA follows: TGTGCCAGCAGTTCTCCCGGGACTAGCGGTATCTCCTACGAGCAGTACTTC.

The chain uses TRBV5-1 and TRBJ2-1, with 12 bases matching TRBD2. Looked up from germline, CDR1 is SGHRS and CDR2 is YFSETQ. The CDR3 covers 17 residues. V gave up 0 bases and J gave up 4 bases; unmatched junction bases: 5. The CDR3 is CASSLGLAGVKYNEQFF. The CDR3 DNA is TGCGCCAGCAGCTTGGGACTAGCGGGGGTTAAATACAATGAGCAGTTCTTC. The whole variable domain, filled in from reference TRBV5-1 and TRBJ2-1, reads KAGVTQTPRYLIKTRGQQVTLSCSPISGHRSVSWYQQTPGQGLQFLFEYFSETQRNKGNFPGRFSGRQFSNSRSEMNVSTLELGDSALYLCASSLGLAGVKYNEQFFGPGTRLTVL.

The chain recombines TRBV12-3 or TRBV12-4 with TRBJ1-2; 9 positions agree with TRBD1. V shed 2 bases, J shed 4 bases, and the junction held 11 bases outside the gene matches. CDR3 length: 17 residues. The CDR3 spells CASSLFGRQGVVYGYTF. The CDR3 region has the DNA TGTGCCAGCAGTTTATTTGGACGACAGGGGGTAGTCTATGGCTACACCTTC.

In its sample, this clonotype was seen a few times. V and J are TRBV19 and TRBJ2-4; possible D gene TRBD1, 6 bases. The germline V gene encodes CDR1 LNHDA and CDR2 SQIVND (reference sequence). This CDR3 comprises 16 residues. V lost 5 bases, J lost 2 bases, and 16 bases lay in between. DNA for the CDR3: TGTGCCAGTAGTGCACCCCGGGACACTTCCAAAAACATTCAGTACTTC. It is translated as CASSAPRDTSKNIQYF.